Reported below is one TCR beta chain. Antigen specificity is unknown. Repertoires were generated with immunoSEQ multiplex PCR, while TCRdb's copy carries only in-frame clones and drops some. The table has under 200,000 clones, around 95% seen once. These data come from a study of T cell responses to AZD1222 COVID-19 vaccine. Germline V gives CDR1 MNHEY, CDR2 SVGEGT. CDR3 length equals 13 residues. V lost 5 bases and J 2 bases, leaving 10 bases between the germline ends. Findings and caveats of the study: A mostly white British donor set with more females was recruited, and clonal diversity was possibly underestimated.

The TCR originated in an adult in good health. The chain carries TRBV6-2 or TRBV6-3 and TRBJ2-7; the D gene is possibly TRBD2 (6 bases). The sample here was peripheral blood, taken on day 0 of AZD1222 vaccination. In DNA form, the CDR3 reads TGTGCCAGCAGTGACGGGAGTACCTACGAGCAGTACTTC. Its translation: CASSDGSTYEQYF.